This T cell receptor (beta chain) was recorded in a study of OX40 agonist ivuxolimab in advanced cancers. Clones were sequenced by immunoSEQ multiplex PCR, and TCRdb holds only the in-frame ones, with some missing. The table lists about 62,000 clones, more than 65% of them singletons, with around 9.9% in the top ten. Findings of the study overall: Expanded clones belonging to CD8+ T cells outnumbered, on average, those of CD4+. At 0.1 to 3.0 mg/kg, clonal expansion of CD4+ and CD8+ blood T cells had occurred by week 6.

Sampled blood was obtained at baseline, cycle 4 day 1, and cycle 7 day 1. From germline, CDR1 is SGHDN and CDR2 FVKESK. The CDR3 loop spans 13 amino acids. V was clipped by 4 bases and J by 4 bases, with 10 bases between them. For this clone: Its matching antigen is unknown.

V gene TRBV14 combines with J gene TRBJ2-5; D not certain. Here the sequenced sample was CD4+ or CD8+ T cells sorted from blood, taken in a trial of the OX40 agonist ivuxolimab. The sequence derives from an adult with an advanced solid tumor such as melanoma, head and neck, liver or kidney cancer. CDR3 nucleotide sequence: TGTGCCAGCAGCCCGGGCCCGGGAGAGACCCAGTACTTC. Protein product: CASSPGPGETQYF.